What follows are 8 T cell receptor beta chains derived from one specimen sequenced in a study of cytomegalovirus exposure and HLA in healthy donors. The data were produced by immunoSEQ multiplex PCR, yet TCRdb's version contains in-frame clones alone and is incomplete. The sample shows about 140,000 clones, roughly 87% of them seen only once. Sequenced: PBMCs. These receptors originate from a man between 18 and 29 years old in good health and CMV-seropositive.

The chain is built from TRBV7-9 and TRBJ1-1; 7 nucleotides match TRBD1. The CDR3 runs 13 residues. From germline, CDR1 is SEHNR and CDR2 FQNEAQ (reference sequence). The trim removed 1 base at V and 8 bases at J, leaving 4 bases unmatched. The CDR3 here is CASSLVQGPEAFF. The CDR3 DNA follows: TGTGCCAGCAGCTTAGTACAGGGGCCGGAAGCTTTCTTT.

This clone showed up just a few times. V is TRBV28 and J is TRBJ1-5, with TRBD1 matching 7 bases. The length of the CDR3 is 16 residues. Germline V gives CDR1 MDHEN, CDR2 SYDVKM. V shed 3 bases and J 3 bases; nucleotides not matched to a gene: 8. The CDR3 here is CASSLGGQWTNQPQHF. For the CDR3, the DNA is TGTGCCAGCAGTTTGGGGGGACAGTGGACCAATCAGCCCCAGCATTTT.

The gene calls are TRBV19 and TRBJ2-1; 8 bases are shared with TRBD2. Germline V gene lookup returns CDR1 LNHDA and CDR2 SQIVND (reference sequence). This CDR3 contains 14 residues. V was pared by 7 bases and J by 0 bases, with 2 bases of the junction left unmatched. As DNA, the CDR3 is TGTGCCAGTAATGCGGGAGGCTCCTACAATGAGCAGTTCTTC. The encoded protein is CASNAGGSYNEQFF.

The chain recombines TRBV30 with TRBJ2-7; 7 nucleotides agree with TRBD1. This CDR3 has 14 amino acids. Germline CDR1 and CDR2: GTSNPN and SVGIG (reference sequence). V lost 5 bases, J lost 5 bases, and 12 bases stayed unmatched. DNA of the CDR3: TGTGCCTGGGCGACCGGGACAGTTGTCCACGAGCAGTACTTC. It translates to CAWATGTVVHEQYF.

V and J are TRBV5-4 and TRBJ2-1; 9 bases are a match to TRBD1. Per the germline V gene, CDR1 is SGHNT and CDR2 is YYREEE (reference sequence). With V trimmed by 3 bases and J by 5 bases, 3 bases remained unmatched. The CDR3 covers 14 residues. CDR3 bases: TGTGCCAGCAGCTGGACAGGGGCGGACAATGAGCAGTTCTTC. Amino acids: CASSWTGADNEQFF.

The V call is TRBV13, the J call TRBJ2-2; TRBD2 matches 9 bases. Germline trimming cut 3 bases from V and 4 bases from J; bases unmatched to any gene: 6. The germline CDR1 and CDR2 sequences are PRHDT and FYEKMQ (reference sequence). The CDR3 totals 16 residues. CDR3 region: CASSLAGGPVTGELFF. CDR3 in DNA: TGTGCCAGCAGCTTGGCGGGGGGGCCGGTCACCGGGGAGCTGTTTTTT.

The chain combines TRBV5-1 with TRBJ1-2, with 9 bases identical to TRBD1. V shed 1 base and J 6 bases; nucleotides not matched to a gene: 7. This CDR3 has 15 residues. The germline gives CDR1 SGHRS, CDR2 YFSETQ. In nucleotides, the CDR3 is TGCGCCAGCAGCTTGCGGACAGGGGATTACAATGGCTACACCTTC. This sequence encodes CASSLRTGDYNGYTF.

This CDR3 is CASSYSQGTQYF. CDR3 coding DNA: TGTGCCAGCAGTTACTCCCAGGGGACCCAGTACTTC. J is TRBJ2-5 and V is TRBV6-5; D perhaps matches TRBD1 (5 bases). V was trimmed by 0 bases and J by 7 bases, leaving 6 bases between them. Germline CDR1 is MNHEY and CDR2 is SVGAGI. The length of the CDR3 is 12 residues.